The clone carrying this T cell receptor (beta chain) has more than one count but fewer than ten. What it binds is unknown. PBMCs were obtained from under 13 ml fresh peripheral blood. The data stem from a study of T cells in Graves' hyperthyroidism and ophthalmopathy. Study details: Peripheral blood was obtained at initial diagnosis, preceding any treatment. General study findings and limits: Blood also contained most expanded thyroid clonotypes above 0.001.

J lost 2 bases, V lost 2 bases, and 2 bases had no gene match. Germline loops: CDR1 MDHEN, CDR2 SYDVKM. This CDR3 spans 16 amino acids. Amplified TCR beta CDR3 regions derived from RNA transcripts. The HTBI set primed first-round TCR CDR3 RT-PCR. TCRdb re-called the multiplex PCR reads through MiXCR, storing one row per CDR3 protein. The sample includes roughly 520,000 distinct CDR3 sequences, roughly 25% of them seen just once. Sequencing was carried out using blood. The source of this sequence is a woman aged 25 to 39 with Graves' ophthalmopathy. The V call is TRBV28, the J call TRBJ1-5, with TRBD1 identical over 11 bases. The CDR3: CASSLRGQGGNQPQHF. The CDR3 region has the DNA TGTGCCAGCAGTTTAAGGGGACAGGGGGGCAATCAGCCCCAGCATTTT.